The rows below give T cell receptor beta chains drawn from one sample of a study of vaccination and CD4 T cells after COVID-19. MiXCR, applied by TCRdb to the PCR reads, yields one record per CDR3 protein. The data show approximately 12,000 distinct CDR3 sequences, with around 40% seen just once and around a quarter held by the top ten. Their cognate antigens are unknown. Sequencing was performed on cultured CD4+ T cells from blood. The receptors were gathered from a human donor with COVID-19. Each CDR3 is given with its conserved first and last residue. A D gene is named only where the DNA matches it firmly. The size field is filled for only some rows; it gives once, few, many or a size class.

cdr3_nt | cdr3_aa | d_call | j_call | clone_size | v_call
TGTGCTAGTGCCGCACTAGCGGGGGGTAGTCGTACCAAAGAGACCCAGTACTTC | CASAALAGGSRTKETQYF | TRBD2 | TRBJ2-5 | once | TRBV12-5
TGCAGTGCGGACGTACGTTCTGAAGAAAAACTGTTTTTT | CSADVRSEEKLFF | NA | TRBJ1-4 | few | TRBV20-1
TGTGCCAGCAGTGATACTAGCGAGACCCAGTACTTC | CASSDTSETQYF | NA | TRBJ2-5 | few | TRBV2
TGCAGTGCTTCCGGACTAGAGGCGCGTGATGAGCAGTTCTTC | CSASGLEARDEQFF | TRBD2 | TRBJ2-1 | few | TRBV20-1
TGCGCCAGCAGCCGAGGGCAGGGGATGGCCACTGAAGCTTTCTTT | CASSRGQGMATEAFF | NA | TRBJ1-1 | NA | TRBV5-1
TGCAGTGCTAACGCGAGAAACTACCAAGAGACCCAGTACTTC | CSANARNYQETQYF | NA | TRBJ2-5 | once | TRBV20-1
TGTGCCAGCAGTCTGCCGCGGGGGGAGCAGTACTTC | CASSLPRGEQYF | TRBD2 | TRBJ2-7 | NA | TRBV12-3/TRBV12-4
TGTGCTAGCAGCCTCGATAGCAATCAGCCCCAGCATTTT | CASSLDSNQPQHF | NA | TRBJ1-5 | few | TRBV7-7
TGTGCCAGTAGTATTTCAGGACAGGAATACTATGGCTACACCTTC | CASSISGQEYYGYTF | TRBD1 | TRBJ1-2 | NA | TRBV19
TGTGCCAGCAGCTTAGATGGTTGGGGCAGACAAGAGACCCAGTACTTC | CASSLDGWGRQETQYF | NA | TRBJ2-5 | NA | TRBV11-2
TGTGCCAGTAGTATAAATCCGGGCCGGAACGAGCAGTACTTC | CASSINPGRNEQYF | NA | TRBJ2-7 | few | TRBV19
TGTGCCATCAAGACGGGGTCAGATACGCAGTATTTT | CAIKTGSDTQYF | NA | TRBJ2-3 | few | TRBV2
TGTGCCAGCAGCTTGGACGACAGTGAAGCTTTCTTT | CASSLDDSEAFF | NA | TRBJ1-1 | NA | TRBV5-4
TGTGCCAGCACTCTACAGGGCACTCTCCCCACAGATACGCAGTATTTT | CASTLQGTLPTDTQYF | NA | TRBJ2-3 | NA | TRBV2
TGTGCCAGCAGTCTTATAGGACAGGCTCGGGGTGGCTACACCTTC | CASSLIGQARGGYTF | TRBD1 | TRBJ1-2 | few | TRBV6-2/TRBV6-3
TGCAGTGCTAGAGATCCAACTGTGGGCTACACCTTC | CSARDPTVGYTF | NA | TRBJ1-2 | few | TRBV20-1
TGTGCCAGCAGGATCGGGGCGGGGGGAAAGGTTTTT | CASRIGAGGKVF | TRBD2 | TRBJ2-3 | NA | TRBV11-2
TGTGCCACCCAACAGGGGACTGAAGCTTTCTTT | CATQQGTEAFF | TRBD1 | TRBJ1-1 | NA | TRBV6-1